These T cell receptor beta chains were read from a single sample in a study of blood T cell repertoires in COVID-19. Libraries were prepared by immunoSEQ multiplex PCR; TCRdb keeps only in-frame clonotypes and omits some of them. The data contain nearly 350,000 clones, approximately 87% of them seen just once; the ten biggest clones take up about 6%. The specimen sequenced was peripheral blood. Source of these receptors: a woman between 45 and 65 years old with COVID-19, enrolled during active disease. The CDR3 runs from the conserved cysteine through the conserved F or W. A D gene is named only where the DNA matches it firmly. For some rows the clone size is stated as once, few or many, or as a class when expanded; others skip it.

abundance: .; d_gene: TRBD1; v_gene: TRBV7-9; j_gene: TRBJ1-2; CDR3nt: TGTGCCAGCAGCGATCGACAGGGGAGCGGCTACACCTTC; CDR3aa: CASSDRQGSGYTF
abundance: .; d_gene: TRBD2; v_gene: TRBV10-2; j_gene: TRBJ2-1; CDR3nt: TGCGCCAGCAGCCCCACAGGGAGCGGGAGGTTGGACAATGAGCAGTTCTTC; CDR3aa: CASSPTGSGRLDNEQFF
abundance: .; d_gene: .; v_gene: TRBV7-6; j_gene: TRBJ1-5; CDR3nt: TGTGCCAGCAGCTTAGCAGGGGAAATCAATCAGCCCCAGCATTTT; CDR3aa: CASSLAGEINQPQHF
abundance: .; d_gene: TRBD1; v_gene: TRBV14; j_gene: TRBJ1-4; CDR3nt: TGTGCCAGCAGCTACCGGACAGGGGACGCCGTAGGACTGTTTTTT; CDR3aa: CASSYRTGDAVGLFF
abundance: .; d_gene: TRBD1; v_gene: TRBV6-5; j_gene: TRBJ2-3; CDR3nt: TGTGCCAACCAGCAGGGGACAGGGGTCACAGATACGCAGTATTTT; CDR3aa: CANQQGTGVTDTQYF
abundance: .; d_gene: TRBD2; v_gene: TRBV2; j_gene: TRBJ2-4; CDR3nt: TGTGCCAGCAGTGAAAGGATGGGAGGGTCCAAAAACATTCAGTACTTC; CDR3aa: CASSERMGGSKNIQYF
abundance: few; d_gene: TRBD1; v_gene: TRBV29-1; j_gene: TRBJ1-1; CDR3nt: TGCAGCGTTGGGAAAGGGGGCAGGCAAGCTTTCTTT; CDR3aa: CSVGKGGRQAFF
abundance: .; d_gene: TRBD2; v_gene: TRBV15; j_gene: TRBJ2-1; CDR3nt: TGTGCCACCAGCAGAGATGGTTCGGGGGGAGGGTATGAGCAGTTCTTC; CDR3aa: CATSRDGSGGGYEQFF
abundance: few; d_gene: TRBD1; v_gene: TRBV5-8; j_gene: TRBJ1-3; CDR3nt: TGTGCCAGCAGCCCGGCCGGGACAGGAAATAAACTCGGAAACACCATATATTTT; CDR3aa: CASSPAGTGNKLGNTIYF
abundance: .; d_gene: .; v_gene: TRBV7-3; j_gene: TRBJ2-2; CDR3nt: TGTGCCAGCAGCTTAGACGGGTTTAACACCGGGGAGCTGTTTTTT; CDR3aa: CASSLDGFNTGELFF
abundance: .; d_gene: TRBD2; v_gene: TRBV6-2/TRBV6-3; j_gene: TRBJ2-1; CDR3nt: TGTGCCAGCAGTCCCTCGGGGGGTGAGCAGTTCTTC; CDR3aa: CASSPSGGEQFF
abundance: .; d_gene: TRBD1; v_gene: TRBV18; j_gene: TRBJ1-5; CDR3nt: TGTGCCAGCTCACGGGGACAGGGGGTCAGACAGCCCCAGCATTTT; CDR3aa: CASSRGQGVRQPQHF
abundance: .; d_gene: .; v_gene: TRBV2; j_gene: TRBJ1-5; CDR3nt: TGTGCCAGCAGCGGGCAGCGGAATCAGCCCCAGCATTTT; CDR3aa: CASSGQRNQPQHF
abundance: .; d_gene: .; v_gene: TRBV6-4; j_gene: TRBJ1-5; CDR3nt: TGTGCCAGCAGTGACTTTCATAGCAATCAGCCCCAGCATTTT; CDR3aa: CASSDFHSNQPQHF
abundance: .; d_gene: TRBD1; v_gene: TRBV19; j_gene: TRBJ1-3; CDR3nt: TGTGCCAGTAGTATCTCGACAGGGTCGATCTCTGGAAACACCATATATTTT; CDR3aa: CASSISTGSISGNTIYF
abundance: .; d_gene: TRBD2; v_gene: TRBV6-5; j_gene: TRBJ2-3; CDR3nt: TGTGCCAGCAGTTACTCAGGACTAGCGGGAGACCATACGCAGTATTTT; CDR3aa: CASSYSGLAGDHTQYF
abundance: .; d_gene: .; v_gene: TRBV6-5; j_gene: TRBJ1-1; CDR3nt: TGTGCCAGCAGACCCTTCCAGGGGTTAGGCACTGAAGCTTTCTTT; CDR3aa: CASRPFQGLGTEAFF
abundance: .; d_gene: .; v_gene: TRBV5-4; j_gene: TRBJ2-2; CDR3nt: TGTGCCAGCAGCTTTGGCGGGGCTCGCACCGGGGAGCTGTTTTTT; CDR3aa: CASSFGGARTGELFF
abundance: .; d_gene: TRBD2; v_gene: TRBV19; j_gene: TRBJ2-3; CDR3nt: TGTGCCAGTAGCGTTAGCGGGAGAGTAGATACGCAGTATTTT; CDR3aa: CASSVSGRVDTQYF
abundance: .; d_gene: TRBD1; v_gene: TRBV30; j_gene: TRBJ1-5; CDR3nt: TGTGCCTGGAGTGTAAGGACAGGGGTTTCGCGGGGTCAGCCCCAGCATTTT; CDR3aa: CAWSVRTGVSRGQPQHF
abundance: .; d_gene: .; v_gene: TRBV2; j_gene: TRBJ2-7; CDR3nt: TGTGCCAGCGGAGGGTCTGTTTATAAGCAGTACTTC; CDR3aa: CASGGSVYKQYF
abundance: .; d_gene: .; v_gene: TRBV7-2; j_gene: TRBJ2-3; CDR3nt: TGTGCCAGCAGCTTAGATGGGACTAGCACAGATACGCAGTATTTT; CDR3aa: CASSLDGTSTDTQYF
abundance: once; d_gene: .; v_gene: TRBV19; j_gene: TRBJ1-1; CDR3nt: TGTGCCAGTAGTATCGGGGATCTTATGAACACTGAAGCTTTCTTT; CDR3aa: CASSIGDLMNTEAFF
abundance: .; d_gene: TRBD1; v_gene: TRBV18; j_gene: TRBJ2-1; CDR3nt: TGTGCCAGCTCACCACCGGAGAACAGGGGGCCCTACAATGAGCAGTTCTTC; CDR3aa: CASSPPENRGPYNEQFF
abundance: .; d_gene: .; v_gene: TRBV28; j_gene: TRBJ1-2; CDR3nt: TGTGCCAGCAGTACTCAGGGGCCTAACTATGGCTACACCTTC; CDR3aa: CASSTQGPNYGYTF
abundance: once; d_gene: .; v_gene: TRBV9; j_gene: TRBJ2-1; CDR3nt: TGTGCCAGCAGCGTAGCTACCGTCTACAATGAGCAGTTCTTC; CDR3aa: CASSVATVYNEQFF
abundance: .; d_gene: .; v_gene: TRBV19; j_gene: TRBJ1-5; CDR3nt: TGTGCCAGTAGTCCTGTGACAGGACACCAGCATTTT; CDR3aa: CASSPVTGHQHF
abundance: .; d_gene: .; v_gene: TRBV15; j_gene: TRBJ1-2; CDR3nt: TGTGCCACCAGCAGACCCCCCAAGGGAAGGTCCATGGCGACTAGCGGCTACACCTTC; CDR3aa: CATSRPPKGRSMATSGYTF
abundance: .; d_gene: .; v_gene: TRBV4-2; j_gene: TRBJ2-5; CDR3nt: TGTGCCAGCAGCCAAGGGATAGCGACTTACCCGCGGGAAGAGACCCAGTACTTC; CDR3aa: CASSQGIATYPREETQYF